This paragraph covers one T cell receptor beta chain sequence. The antigen is not known. Germline V lookup: CDR1 PRHDT, CDR2 FYEKMQ (reference sequence). The CDR3 spans 15 residues. V shed 6 bases, J shed 6 bases, and the junction held 8 bases outside the gene matches. These data originate in a study of T-cell memory formation after mild COVID-19. Study overall: Clustering of TCRs was largely donor specific. General study points: CD4+ clones that contracted lay mainly in CM and EM; CD8+ ones lay in EMRA. Some clones that responded were present in memory (sampled pre-infection), which suggests cross-reactive memory joined.

The 5'RACE method, run with constant-segment primers, produced TCR alpha and TCR beta cDNA libraries (carrying sample barcodes and UMIs). TCRdb independently ran MiXCR on the 5' RACE reads; one entry per CDR3 protein. Among 200,000 to 250,000 distinct CDR3 sequences, 9.4% were seen once, and the ten largest hold roughly a fifth. The receptor was derived from a man aged 18 to 29 who had mild COVID-19 (a few samples of this study predate the infection). Cell type and time point are not known. The rearrangement joins TRBV13 to TRBJ1-6; 7 bases align to TRBD1. The material sequenced was PBMCs or a T cell subset sorted from them (not recorded which). This CDR3 reads CASRHRGAANSPLHF. The CDR3 region has the DNA TGTGCCAGCAGACACAGGGGAGCTGCTAATTCACCCCTCCACTTT.